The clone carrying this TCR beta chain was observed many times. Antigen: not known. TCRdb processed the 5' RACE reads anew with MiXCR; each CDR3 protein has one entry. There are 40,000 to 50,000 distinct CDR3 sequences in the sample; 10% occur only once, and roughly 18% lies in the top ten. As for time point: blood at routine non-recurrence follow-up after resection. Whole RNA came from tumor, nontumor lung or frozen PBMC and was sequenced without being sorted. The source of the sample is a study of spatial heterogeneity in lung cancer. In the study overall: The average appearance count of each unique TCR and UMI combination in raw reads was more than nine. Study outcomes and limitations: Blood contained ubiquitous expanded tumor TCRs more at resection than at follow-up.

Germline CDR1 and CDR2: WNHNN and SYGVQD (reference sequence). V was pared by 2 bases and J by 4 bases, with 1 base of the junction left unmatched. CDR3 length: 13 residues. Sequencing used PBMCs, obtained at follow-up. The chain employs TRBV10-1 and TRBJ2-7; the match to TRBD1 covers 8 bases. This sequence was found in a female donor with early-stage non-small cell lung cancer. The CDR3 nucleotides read TGCGCCAGCAGTGAGGGACAGGGTTACGAGCAGTACTTC. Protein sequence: CASSEGQGYEQYF.